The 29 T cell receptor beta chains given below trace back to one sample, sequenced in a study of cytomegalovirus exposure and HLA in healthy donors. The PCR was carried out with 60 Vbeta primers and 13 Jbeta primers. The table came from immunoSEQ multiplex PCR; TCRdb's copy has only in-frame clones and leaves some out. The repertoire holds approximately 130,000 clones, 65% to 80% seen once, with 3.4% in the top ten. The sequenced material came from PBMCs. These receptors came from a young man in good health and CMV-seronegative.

The CDR3 DNA reads TGTGCCAGTAGTATTGCGGGAGCAGTCACCGGGGAGCTGTTTTTT. The encoded protein is CASSIAGAVTGELFF. V gene TRBV19 combines with J gene TRBJ2-2, with 7 bases lining up with TRBD2. Germline CDR1 LNHDA, CDR2 SQIVND (reference sequence). Germline trimming cut 3 bases from V and 4 bases from J; bases unmatched to any gene: 5. This CDR3 is 15 amino acids long.

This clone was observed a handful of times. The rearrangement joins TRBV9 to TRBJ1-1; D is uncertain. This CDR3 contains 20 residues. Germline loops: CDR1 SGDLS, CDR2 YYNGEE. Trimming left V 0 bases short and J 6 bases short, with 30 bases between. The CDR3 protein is CASSVGPLYTDGLGRAEAFF. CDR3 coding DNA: TGTGCCAGCAGCGTAGGACCATTATACACAGACGGCCTAGGGCGGGCTGAAGCTTTCTTT.

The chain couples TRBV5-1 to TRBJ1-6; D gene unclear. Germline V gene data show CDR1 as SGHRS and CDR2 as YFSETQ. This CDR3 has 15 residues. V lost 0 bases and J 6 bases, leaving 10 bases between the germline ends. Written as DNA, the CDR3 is TGCGCCAGCAGCTTGGATGGGCTGGGTAATTCACCCCTCCACTTT. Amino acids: CASSLDGLGNSPLHF.

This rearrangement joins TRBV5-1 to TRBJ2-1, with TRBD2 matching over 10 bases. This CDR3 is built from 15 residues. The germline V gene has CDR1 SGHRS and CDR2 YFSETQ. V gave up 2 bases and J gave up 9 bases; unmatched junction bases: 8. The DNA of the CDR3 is TGCGCCAGCAGCTTAAGGCTAGCGGGAGACGGTGAGCAGTTCTTC. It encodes CASSLRLAGDGEQFF.

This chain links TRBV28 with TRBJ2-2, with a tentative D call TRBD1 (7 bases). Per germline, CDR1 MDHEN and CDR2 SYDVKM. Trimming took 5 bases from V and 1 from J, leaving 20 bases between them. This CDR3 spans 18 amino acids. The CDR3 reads CASSPRDSTSLNTGELFF. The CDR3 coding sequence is TGTGCCAGCAGTCCCCGGGACAGCACTAGCTTGAACACCGGGGAGCTGTTTTTT.

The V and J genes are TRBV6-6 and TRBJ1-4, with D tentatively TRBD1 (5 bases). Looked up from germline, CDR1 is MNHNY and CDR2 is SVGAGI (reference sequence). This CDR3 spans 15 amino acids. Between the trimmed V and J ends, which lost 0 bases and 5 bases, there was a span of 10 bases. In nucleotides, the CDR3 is TGTGCCAGCAGTTACTCCGGCAGGGTCAATGAAAAACTGTTTTTT. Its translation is CASSYSGRVNEKLFF.

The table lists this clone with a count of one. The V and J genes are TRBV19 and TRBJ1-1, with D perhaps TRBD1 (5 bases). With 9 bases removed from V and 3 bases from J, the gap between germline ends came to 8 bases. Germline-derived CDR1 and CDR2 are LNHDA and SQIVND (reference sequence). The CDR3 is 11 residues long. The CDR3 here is CASRDYTEAFF. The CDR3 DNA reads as TGTGCCAGCCGGGACTACACTGAAGCTTTCTTT.

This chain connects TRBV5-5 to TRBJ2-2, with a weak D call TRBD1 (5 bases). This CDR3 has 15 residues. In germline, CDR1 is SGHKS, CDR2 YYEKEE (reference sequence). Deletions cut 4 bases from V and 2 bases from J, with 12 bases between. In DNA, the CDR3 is TGTGCCAGCAGCCTATCCAGGGAAAACACCGGGGAGCTGTTTTTT. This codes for CASSLSRENTGELFF.

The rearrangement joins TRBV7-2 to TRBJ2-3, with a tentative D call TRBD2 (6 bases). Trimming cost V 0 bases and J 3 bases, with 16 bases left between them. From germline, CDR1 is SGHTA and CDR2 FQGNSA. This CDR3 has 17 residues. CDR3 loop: CASSLAGGTSGTDTQYF. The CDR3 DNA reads TGTGCCAGCAGCTTAGCGGGGGGAACTAGTGGGACAGATACGCAGTATTTT.

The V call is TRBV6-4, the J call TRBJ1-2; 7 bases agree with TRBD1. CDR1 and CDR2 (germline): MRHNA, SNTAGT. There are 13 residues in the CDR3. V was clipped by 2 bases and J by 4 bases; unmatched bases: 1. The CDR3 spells CASSDGTVYGYTF. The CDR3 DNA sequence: TGTGCCAGCAGTGACGGGACAGTCTATGGCTACACCTTC.

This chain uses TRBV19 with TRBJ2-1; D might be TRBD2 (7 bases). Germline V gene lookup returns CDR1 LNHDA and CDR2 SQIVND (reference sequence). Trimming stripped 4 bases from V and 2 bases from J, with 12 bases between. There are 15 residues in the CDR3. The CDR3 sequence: CASSRGGRAYNEQFF. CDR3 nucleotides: TGTGCCAGTAGTAGGGGGGGCAGGGCCTACAATGAGCAGTTCTTC.

CDR3 nucleotide sequence: TGTGCCAGTAGTATAGTTGCGGGACAGGGTGCTGGAAACACCATATATTTT. Translated: CASSIVAGQGAGNTIYF. The rearrangement joins TRBV19 to TRBJ1-3; 9 nucleotides align to TRBD1. The CDR3 extends over 17 amino acids. Trimming removed 1 base from V and 2 bases from J; junction bases left unmatched: 6. Germline CDR1 and CDR2: LNHDA and SQIVND (reference sequence).

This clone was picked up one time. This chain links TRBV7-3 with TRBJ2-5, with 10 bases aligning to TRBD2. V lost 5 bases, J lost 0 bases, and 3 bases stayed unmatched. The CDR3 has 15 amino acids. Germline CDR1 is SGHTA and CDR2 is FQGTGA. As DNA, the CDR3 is TGTGCCAGCAGCATAGGACTAGCGGACCAAGAGACCCAGTACTTC. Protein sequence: CASSIGLADQETQYF.

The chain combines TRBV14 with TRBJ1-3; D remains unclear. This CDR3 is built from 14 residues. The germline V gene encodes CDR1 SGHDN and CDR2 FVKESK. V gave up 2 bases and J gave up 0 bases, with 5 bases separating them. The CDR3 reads CASSQRLSGNTIYF. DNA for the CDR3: TGTGCCAGCAGCCAACGTCTCTCTGGAAACACCATATATTTT.

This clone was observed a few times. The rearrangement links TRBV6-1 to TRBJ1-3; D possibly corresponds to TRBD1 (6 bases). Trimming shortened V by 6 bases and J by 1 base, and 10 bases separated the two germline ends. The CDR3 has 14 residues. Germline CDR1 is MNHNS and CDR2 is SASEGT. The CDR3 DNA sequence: TGTGCCAGCAGGTGGGACATTTCTGGAAACACCATATATTTT. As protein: CASRWDISGNTIYF.

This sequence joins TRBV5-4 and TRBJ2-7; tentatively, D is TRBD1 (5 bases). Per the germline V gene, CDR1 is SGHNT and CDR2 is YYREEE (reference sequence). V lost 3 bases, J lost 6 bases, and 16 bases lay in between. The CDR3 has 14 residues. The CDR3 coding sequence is TGTGCCAGCAGCTCGGACATCACTTGGGGCGAGCAGTACTTC. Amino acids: CASSSDITWGEQYF.

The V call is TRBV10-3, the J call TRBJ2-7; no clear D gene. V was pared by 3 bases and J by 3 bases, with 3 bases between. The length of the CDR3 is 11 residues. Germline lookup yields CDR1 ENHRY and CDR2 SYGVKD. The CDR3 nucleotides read TGTGCCATCAGTGACGGCTACGAGCAGTACTTC. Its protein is CAISDGYEQYF.

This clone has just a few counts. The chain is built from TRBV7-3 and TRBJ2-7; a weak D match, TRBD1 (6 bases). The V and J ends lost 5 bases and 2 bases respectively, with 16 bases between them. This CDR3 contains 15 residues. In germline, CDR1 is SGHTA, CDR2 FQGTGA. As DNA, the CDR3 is TGTGCCAGCAGCCCGAGTTCAACAGGGACCTACGAGCAGTACTTC. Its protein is CASSPSSTGTYEQYF. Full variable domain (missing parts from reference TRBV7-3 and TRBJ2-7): GAGVSQTPSNKVTEKGKYVELRCDPISGHTALYWYRQSLGQGPEFLIYFQGTGAADDSGLPNDRFFAVRPEGSVSTLKIQRTERGDSAVYLCASSPSSTGTYEQYFGPGTRLTVT.

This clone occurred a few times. The CDR3: CASSVTTGQGYEQFF. The CDR3 DNA follows: TGTGCCAGCAGCGTTACAACGGGACAGGGCTATGAGCAGTTCTTC. J is TRBJ2-1 and V is TRBV9; TRBD1 matches at 9 bases. V gave up 2 bases and J gave up 8 bases; unmatched junction bases: 8. There are 15 residues in the CDR3. CDR1 and CDR2 (germline): SGDLS, YYNGEE.

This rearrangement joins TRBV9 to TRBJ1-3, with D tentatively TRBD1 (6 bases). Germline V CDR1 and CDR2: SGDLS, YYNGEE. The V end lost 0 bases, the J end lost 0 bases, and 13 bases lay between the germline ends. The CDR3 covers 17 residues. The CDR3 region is CASSVATGTSSGNTIYF. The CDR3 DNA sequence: TGTGCCAGCAGCGTAGCTACCGGGACATCCTCTGGAAACACCATATATTTT.

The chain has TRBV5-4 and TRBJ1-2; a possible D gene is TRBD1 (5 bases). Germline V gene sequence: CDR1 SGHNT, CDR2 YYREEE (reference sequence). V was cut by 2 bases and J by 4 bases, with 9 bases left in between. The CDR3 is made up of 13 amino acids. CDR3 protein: CASSFDSIYGYTF. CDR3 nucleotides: TGTGCCAGCAGCTTCGACAGCATCTATGGCTACACCTTC.

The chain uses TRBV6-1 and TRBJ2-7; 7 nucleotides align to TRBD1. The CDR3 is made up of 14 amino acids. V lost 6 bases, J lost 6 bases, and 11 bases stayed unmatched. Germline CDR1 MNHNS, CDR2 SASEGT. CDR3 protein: CASRAAGTVGEQYF. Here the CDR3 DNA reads TGTGCCAGCAGGGCGGCCGGGACAGTGGGCGAGCAGTACTTC.

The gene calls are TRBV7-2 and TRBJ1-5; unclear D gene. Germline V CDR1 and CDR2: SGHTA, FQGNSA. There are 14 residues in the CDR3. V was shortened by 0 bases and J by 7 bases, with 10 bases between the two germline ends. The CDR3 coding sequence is TGTGCCAGCAGCTTAGCAGAGTCTAAACAGCCCCAGCATTTT. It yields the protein CASSLAESKQPQHF.

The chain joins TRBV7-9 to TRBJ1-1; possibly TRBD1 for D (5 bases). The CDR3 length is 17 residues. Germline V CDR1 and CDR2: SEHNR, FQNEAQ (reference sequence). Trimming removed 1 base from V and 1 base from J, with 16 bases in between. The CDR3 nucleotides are TGTGCCAGCAGCTTAGGGTGGGCGGGGGTCAAGAACACTGAAGCTTTCTTT. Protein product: CASSLGWAGVKNTEAFF.

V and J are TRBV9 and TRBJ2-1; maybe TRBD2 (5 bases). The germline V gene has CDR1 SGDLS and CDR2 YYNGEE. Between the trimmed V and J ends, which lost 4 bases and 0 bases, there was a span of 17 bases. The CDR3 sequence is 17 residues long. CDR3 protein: CASSRPGSAYSYNEQFF. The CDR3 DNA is TGTGCCAGCAGCCGGCCGGGTAGCGCCTACTCCTACAATGAGCAGTTCTTC.

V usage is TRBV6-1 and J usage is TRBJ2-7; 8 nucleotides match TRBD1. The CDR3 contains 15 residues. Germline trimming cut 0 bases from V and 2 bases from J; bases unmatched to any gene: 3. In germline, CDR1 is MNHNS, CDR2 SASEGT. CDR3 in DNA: TGTGCCAGCAGTGAAGCCGAACAGGGGGCCTACGAGCAGTACTTC. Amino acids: CASSEAEQGAYEQYF.

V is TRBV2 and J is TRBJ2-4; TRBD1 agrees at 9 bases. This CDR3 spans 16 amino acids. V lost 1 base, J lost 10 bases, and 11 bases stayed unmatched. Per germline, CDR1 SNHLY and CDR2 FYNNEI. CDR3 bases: TGTGCCAGCAGTGAAGGGACAGGGGCCCCTAGTAGGATTCAGTACTTC. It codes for CASSEGTGAPSRIQYF. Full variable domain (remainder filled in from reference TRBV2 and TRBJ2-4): EPEVTQTPSHQVTQMGQEVILRCVPISNHLYFYWYRQILGQKVEFLVSFYNNEISEKSEIFDDQFSVERPDGSNFTLKIRSTKLEDSAMYFCASSEGTGAPSRIQYFGAGTRLSVL.

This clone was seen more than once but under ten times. The CDR3 sequence: CAWTPPGLAGELAKNIQYF. The CDR3 region has the DNA TGTGCCTGGACTCCCCCCGGACTAGCGGGGGAACTAGCCAAAAACATTCAGTACTTC. This chain links TRBV30 with TRBJ2-4, with 13 bases fitting TRBD2. CDR1 is GTSNPN and CDR2 is SVGIG in the germline V gene (reference sequence). J was trimmed by 0 bases and V by 4 bases; bases with no gene match: 12. This CDR3 comprises 19 residues.

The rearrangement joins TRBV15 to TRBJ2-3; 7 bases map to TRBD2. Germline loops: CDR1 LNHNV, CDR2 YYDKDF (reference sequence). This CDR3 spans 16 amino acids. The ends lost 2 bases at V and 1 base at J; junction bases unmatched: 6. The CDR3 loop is CATSRREGRGTDTQYF. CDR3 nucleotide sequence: TGTGCCACCAGCAGACGAGAGGGGAGGGGCACAGATACGCAGTATTTT. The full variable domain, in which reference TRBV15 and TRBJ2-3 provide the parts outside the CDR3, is DAMVIQNPRYQVTQFGKPVTLSCSQTLNHNVMYWYQQKSSQAPKLLFHYYDKDFNNEADTPDNFQSRRPNTSFCFLDIRSPGLGDTAMYLCATSRREGRGTDTQYFGPGTRLTVL.